One and the same sample provided the 9 T cell receptor beta chains below, sequenced in a study of T cells in Graves' hyperthyroidism and ophthalmopathy. Researchers took RNA transcripts and amplified the TCR beta CDR3 regions from them. The HTBI primer set was used in a first-round RT-PCR of the TCR CDR3. TCRdb reprocessed the multiplex PCR reads with MiXCR, giving one entry per CDR3 protein. The sample has almost 600,000 distinct CDR3 sequences; approximately 13% are singletons. Sequencing was done on a sample of blood. These receptors all come from a woman in her 30s with Graves' hyperthyroidism that later progressed to Graves' ophthalmopathy.

This clonotype has a count of ten or more. This rearrangement joins TRBV27 to TRBJ2-3, with D perhaps matching TRBD2 (6 bases). Germline values: CDR1 MNHEY, CDR2 SMNVEV (reference sequence). The CDR3 length is 14 residues. Trimming stripped 2 bases from V and 8 bases from J, with 14 bases between. The CDR3 nucleotides read TGTGCCAGCAGTTTACACCGGGAGTTCGGTACGCAGTATTTT. This translates into CASSLHREFGTQYF.

This clonotype was picked up many times. The J gene is TRBJ1-5, the V gene TRBV13; tentatively, D is TRBD1 (5 bases). Germline-derived CDR1 and CDR2 are PRHDT and FYEKMQ (reference sequence). V was clipped by 3 bases and J by 2 bases, with 8 bases between them. This CDR3 is built from 14 residues. The CDR3 DNA sequence: TGTGCCAGCAGCTTCAGAGGGGGCAATCAGCCCCAGCATTTT. The encoded protein is CASSFRGGNQPQHF.

This clonotype came up many times. The chain has TRBV3-1 and TRBJ2-1, with D hard to call. V lost 4 bases to trimming and J lost 7 bases, with 11 bases between them. Germline V gives CDR1 LGHDT, CDR2 YNNKEL (reference sequence). The CDR3 has 13 residues. The CDR3 region has the DNA TGTGCCAGCAGCCTCACTCAGTGGAATGAGCAGTTCTTC. This sequence encodes CASSLTQWNEQFF.

This clonotype was counted between two and nine times. V and J are TRBV20-1 and TRBJ1-4; D unclear. V was clipped by 3 bases and J by 7 bases, with 15 bases between them. Germline V CDR1 and CDR2: DFQATT, SNEGSKA (reference sequence). This CDR3 has 14 residues. CDR3 bases: TGCAGTGCTAGCTTTGGGCCCTTAGGTGAAAAACTGTTTTTT. Protein product: CSASFGPLGEKLFF.

This clonotype was detected many times. This rearrangement joins TRBV2 to TRBJ2-1, with a possible D match to TRBD1 (5 bases). The germline gives CDR1 SNHLY, CDR2 FYNNEI. The V and J ends lost 4 bases and 0 bases respectively, with 10 bases between them. This CDR3 contains 15 residues. The CDR3 DNA follows: TGTGCCAGCAGTGCGCAGGGCAGCTCCTACAATGAGCAGTTCTTC. The encoded protein is CASSAQGSSYNEQFF.

This clonotype was detected ten times or more. The germline gene is not matched at one end of the junction; a read error may be the cause. J is TRBJ2-1 and V is TRBV7-7; 7 nucleotides match TRBD1. The germline V gene has CDR1 SSHAT and CDR2 FNYEAQ (reference sequence). The CDR3 extends over 14 amino acids. The CDR3 bases are TGTGCTAGCAGCTTGGCAGGGGGTCATAATGAGCAGTTCTTC. Translated, it gives CASSLAGGHNEQFF. Filled out from reference TRBV7-7 and TRBJ2-1, the complete variable domain reads GAGVSQSPRYKVTKRGQDVTLRCDPISSHATLYWYQQALGQGPEFLTYFNYEAQPDKSGLPSDRFSAERPEGSISTLTIQRTEQRDSAMYRCASSLAGGHNEQFFGPGTRLTVL.

This clonotype was seen repeatedly, ten times or more. This rearrangement joins TRBV18 to TRBJ2-7; D not certain. Looked up from germline, CDR1 is KGHSH and CDR2 is LQKENI. Trimming shortened V by 0 bases and J by 2 bases, and 11 bases separated the two germline ends. This CDR3 is built from 15 residues. The CDR3 DNA is TGTGCCAGCTCACCACCGGGTCCAGGCCCCTACGAGCAGTACTTC. It yields the protein CASSPPGPGPYEQYF.

The sample holds many counts of this clonotype. The chain employs TRBV2 and TRBJ1-5; tentative D call: TRBD1 (5 bases). Trimming left V 1 base short and J 6 bases short, with 13 bases between. The V gene's germline CDR1 is SNHLY and CDR2 FYNNEI. The CDR3 consists of 15 residues. The CDR3, as DNA: TGTGCCAGCAGTGAAGGAGGATGGGGGGGTCAGCCCCAGCATTTT. This translates into CASSEGGWGGQPQHF.

This clonotype was seen many times. The V gene is TRBV7-8, the J gene TRBJ2-1; D is perhaps TRBD2 (6 bases). V dropped 8 bases and J dropped 9 bases, with 26 bases sitting between them. This CDR3 contains 16 residues. Germline CDR1 reads SGHVS; CDR2 reads FQNEAQ. The CDR3 nucleotides are TGTGCCAGCCTTCCGCGAGATGGGGGAGGTTCGAGTGAGCAGTTCTTC. Its translation: CASLPRDGGGSSEQFF.